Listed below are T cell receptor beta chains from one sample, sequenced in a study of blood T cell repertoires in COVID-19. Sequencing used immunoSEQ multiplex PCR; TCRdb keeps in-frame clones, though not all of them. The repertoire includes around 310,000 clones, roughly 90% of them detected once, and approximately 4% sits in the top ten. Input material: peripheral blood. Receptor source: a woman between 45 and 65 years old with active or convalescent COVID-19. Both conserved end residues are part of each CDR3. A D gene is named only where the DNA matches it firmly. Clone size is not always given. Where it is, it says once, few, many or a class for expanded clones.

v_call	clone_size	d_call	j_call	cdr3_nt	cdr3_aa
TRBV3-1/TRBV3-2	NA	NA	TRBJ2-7	TGTGCCAGCAGCCAATTGTTCACTAGCTCCTACGAGCAGTACTTC	CASSQLFTSSYEQYF
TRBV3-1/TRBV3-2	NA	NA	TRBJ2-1	TGTGCCAGCAGCCAAGAACAGGGACCCTACAATGAGCAGTTCTTC	CASSQEQGPYNEQFF
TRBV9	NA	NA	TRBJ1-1	TGTGCCAGCAGCGTAGGGCCGGGGATGAACACTGAAGCTTTCTTT	CASSVGPGMNTEAFF
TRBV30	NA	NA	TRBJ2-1	TGTGCCTGGAGTAAGTTAGCGGATTACAATGAGCAGTTCTTC	CAWSKLADYNEQFF
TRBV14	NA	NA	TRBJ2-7	TGTGCCAGCAGCCAAGATGAAGGCAGGGGCCCCTACGAGCAGTACTTC	CASSQDEGRGPYEQYF
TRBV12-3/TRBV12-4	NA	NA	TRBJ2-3	TGTGCCAGCAGTTTAGGACAGGTTACGCAGTATTTT	CASSLGQVTQYF
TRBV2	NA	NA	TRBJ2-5	TGTGCCAGCATAATAATGACTAGCCAAGAGACCCAGTACTTC	CASIIMTSQETQYF
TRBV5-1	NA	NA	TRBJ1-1	TGCGCCAGCAGCTTGGTGGGGGGAGGAAACACTGAAGCTTTCTTT	CASSLVGGGNTEAFF
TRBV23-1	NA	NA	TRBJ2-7	TGCGCCAGGCGGGGCTCTGGGGCCTTTTACGAGCAGTACTTC	CARRGSGAFYEQYF
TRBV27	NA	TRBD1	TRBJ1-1	TGTGCCAGCAGTCCGCTCCGGGGACAGGGCGGTAAGAACACTGAAGCTTTCTTT	CASSPLRGQGGKNTEAFF
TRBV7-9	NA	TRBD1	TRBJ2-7	TGTGCCAGCAGCTCGGGACAGGTTCGGGAGCAGTACTTC	CASSSGQVREQYF
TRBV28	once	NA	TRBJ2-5	TGTGCCAGCAGCCAAACCGCGACAGGTGGGAAAGAGACCCAGTACTTC	CASSQTATGGKETQYF
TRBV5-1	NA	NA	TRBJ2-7	TGCGCCAGCAGCTTGGTGGGGGGTTCTCACGAGCAGTACTTC	CASSLVGGSHEQYF
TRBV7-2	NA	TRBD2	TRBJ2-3	TGTGCCAGCAGCCTGCTAGCGGGATACACAGATACGCAGTATTTT	CASSLLAGYTDTQYF
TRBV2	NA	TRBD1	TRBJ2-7	TGTGCCAGCCAGAGGATGCGACAGGGGCCCTCCTACGAGCAGTACTTC	CASQRMRQGPSYEQYF
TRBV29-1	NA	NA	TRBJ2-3	TGCAGCGTTGAAGTGGCAGGGGTCCGCACAGATACGCAGTATTTT	CSVEVAGVRTDTQYF
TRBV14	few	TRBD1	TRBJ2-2	TGTGCCAGCAGACTTACTCAGGGGGTCCCCCACGGGGAGCTGTTTTTT	CASRLTQGVPHGELFF
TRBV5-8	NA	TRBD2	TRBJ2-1	TGTGCCAGCAGCCAGGGGACTAGCGGGGCCAATGAGCAGTTCTTC	CASSQGTSGANEQFF
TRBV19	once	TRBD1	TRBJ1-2	TGTGCCCCAAGGCCGAGGGGGCAGGGAAACTATGGCTACACCTTC	CAPRPRGQGNYGYTF
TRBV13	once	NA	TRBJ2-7	TGTGCCAGCAGCTTAGGCCGTAACTACGAGCAGTACTTC	CASSLGRNYEQYF
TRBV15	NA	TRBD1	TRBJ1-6	TGTGCCACCAGCAGAGGGGACAGGGTTTCCTCACCCCTCCACTTT	CATSRGDRVSSPLHF
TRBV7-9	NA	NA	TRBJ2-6	TGTGCCAGCAGCCAGGGTCCGGGCTCTGGGGCCAACGTCCTGACTTTC	CASSQGPGSGANVLTF
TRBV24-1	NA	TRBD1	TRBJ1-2	TGTGCCACCAGTGACCGACAGGGGTACTATGGCTACACCTTC	CATSDRQGYYGYTF
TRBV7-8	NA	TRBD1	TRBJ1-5	TGTGCCAGCAGCTTAATTGAGGGGGCGGTCTATCAGCCCCAGCATTTT	CASSLIEGAVYQPQHF
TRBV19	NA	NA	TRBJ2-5	TGTGCCAGTAGTGAGCAGTTCGGGGAGACCCAGTACTTC	CASSEQFGETQYF
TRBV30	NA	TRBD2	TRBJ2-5	TGTGCCCGACGAAAACTAGCGGGAAGGTCAGCGAGGGAGACCCAGTACTTC	CARRKLAGRSARETQYF
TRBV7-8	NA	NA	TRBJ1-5	TGTGCCAGCAGCTTTGGCGGCCGGTTCAAGGTAGAGAATCAGCCCCAGCATTTT	CASSFGGRFKVENQPQHF
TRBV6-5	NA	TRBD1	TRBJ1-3	TGTGCCAGCAGTACCCCGGGACAGCGAAACACCATATATTTT	CASSTPGQRNTIYF
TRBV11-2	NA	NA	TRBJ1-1	TGTGCCAGCAGCTTTGGGGCACCAGGGACTCGCAGTAACTTGGTCTCAGCTTTCTTT	CASSFGAPGTRSNLVSAFF
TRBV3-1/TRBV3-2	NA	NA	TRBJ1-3	TGTGCCAGCAGCCAGGGGCGAGCTGGAAACACCATATATTTT	CASSQGRAGNTIYF
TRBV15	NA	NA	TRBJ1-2	TGTGCCACCAGCAGAAATGGACAGAACTATGGCTACACCTTC	CATSRNGQNYGYTF
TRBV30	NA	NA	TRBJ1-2	TGTGCCTGGGTTCTTTCCTCGACAGCCAACTATGGCTACACCTTC	CAWVLSSTANYGYTF
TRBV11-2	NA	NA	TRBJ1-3	TGTGCCAGCAGCCCCGACAGGTACTCTGGAAACACCATATATTTT	CASSPDRYSGNTIYF
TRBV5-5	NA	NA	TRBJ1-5	TGTGCCAGCAGCTTGGCTGGCAGGGTGTCCAATCAGCCCCAGCATTTT	CASSLAGRVSNQPQHF
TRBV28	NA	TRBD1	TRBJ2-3	TGTGCCAGCAGTTTCAGGGGGCAGGTCACAGATACGCAGTATTTT	CASSFRGQVTDTQYF
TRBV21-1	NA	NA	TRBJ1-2	TGTGCCAGCAGCAAACGGGGACAGGGGGACCCCCATGGCTACACCTTC	CASSKRGQGDPHGYTF
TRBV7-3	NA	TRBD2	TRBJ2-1	TGTGCCAGCAGCTCAGGACTAGCGGCCAACAATGAGCAGTTCTTC	CASSSGLAANNEQFF
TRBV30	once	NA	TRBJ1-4	TGTGCCTGGAAAGTCCGCCCATCAGGTGAAAAACTGTTTTTT	CAWKVRPSGEKLFF
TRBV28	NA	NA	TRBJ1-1	TGTGCCAGCAGTTTATATAAGTCAGGGCAGGGCACTGAAGCTTTCTTT	CASSLYKSGQGTEAFF
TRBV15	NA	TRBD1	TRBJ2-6	TGTGCCACCAGCAGTTCGAAGGGGGCCGGGGCCAACGTCCTGACTTTC	CATSSSKGAGANVLTF
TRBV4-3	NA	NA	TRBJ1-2	TGCGCCAGCAGCCAAGATCGGGAAGGTTACTATGGCTACACCTTC	CASSQDREGYYGYTF
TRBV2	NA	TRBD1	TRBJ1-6	TGTGCCAGCAGAGGAACAGGGGGCTCCTATAATTCACCCCTCCACTTT	CASRGTGGSYNSPLHF
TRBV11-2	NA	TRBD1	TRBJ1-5	TGTGCCAGCAGTAAACACAGGGGGGACAATCAGCCCCAGCATTTT	CASSKHRGDNQPQHF
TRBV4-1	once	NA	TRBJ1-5	TGCGCCAGCAGCCAAGTCACTTACGGGGGGGAGCCCCAGCATTTT	CASSQVTYGGEPQHF
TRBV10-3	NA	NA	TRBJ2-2	TGTGCCATCAGTGTGACAGGGGAGCTGTTTTTT	CAISVTGELFF
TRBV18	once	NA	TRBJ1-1	TGTGCCAGCTCACTACTAGGGTCCACGAACACTGAAGCTTTCTTT	CASSLLGSTNTEAFF